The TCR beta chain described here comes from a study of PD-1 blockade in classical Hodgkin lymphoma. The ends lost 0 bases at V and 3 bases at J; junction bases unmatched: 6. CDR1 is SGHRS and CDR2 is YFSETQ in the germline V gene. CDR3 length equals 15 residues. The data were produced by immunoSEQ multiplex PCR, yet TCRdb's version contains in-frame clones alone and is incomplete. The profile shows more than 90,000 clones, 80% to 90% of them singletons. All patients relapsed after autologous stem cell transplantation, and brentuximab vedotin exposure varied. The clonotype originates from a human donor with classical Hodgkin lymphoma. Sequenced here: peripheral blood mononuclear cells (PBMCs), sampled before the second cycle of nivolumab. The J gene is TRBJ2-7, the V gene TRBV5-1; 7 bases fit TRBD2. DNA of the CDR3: TGCGCCAGCAGCTTGGCGGGCGGGAGTGGCTACGAGCAGTACTTC. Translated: CASSLAGGSGYEQYF.